The 26 T cell receptor beta chains given below trace back to one sample, sequenced in a study of blood T cell repertoires in COVID-19. The data were produced by immunoSEQ multiplex PCR, yet TCRdb's version contains in-frame clones alone and is incomplete. The table shows a few hundred thousand clones, with 88% occurring only once. What was sequenced was PBMCs or T cells enriched from blood (not recorded which). The receptors stem from a woman aged 25 to 39 who had recovered from COVID-19.

Here the CDR3 DNA reads TGTGCTAGTGGTTTGGTACACCCTCCCCACCGGGGGGAGTACTTC. It specifies CASGLVHPPHRGEYF. J is TRBJ2-5 and V is TRBV12-5; 7 bases line up with TRBD2. Germline values: CDR1 LGHNT, CDR2 FRNRAP. The CDR3 sequence is 15 residues long. J lost 12 bases, V lost 0 bases, and 13 bases had no gene match.

V gene TRBV5-8 combines with J gene TRBJ1-1; 7 positions agree with TRBD1. The CDR3 loop spans 16 amino acids. Losses at the gene ends were 0 bases for V and 3 bases for J; bases not matched to a gene: 8. Germline values: CDR1 SGHTS, CDR2 YDEGEE. The CDR3 here is CASSLGATGFDTEAFF. CDR3 sequence (DNA): TGTGCCAGCAGCTTGGGGGCGACAGGGTTCGACACTGAAGCTTTCTTT.

This sequence joins TRBV5-1 and TRBJ1-2; 10 nucleotides match TRBD1. The germline gives CDR1 SGHRS, CDR2 YFSETQ. This CDR3 is built from 18 residues. V trimming: 4 bases; J trimming: 7 bases; junction bases outside the gene matches: 19. The CDR3 bases are TGCGCCAGCAGCCACCGGACAGGGGGGGATTCCGGCGCCTCTGGCTACACCTTC. It encodes CASSHRTGGDSGASGYTF.

This chain joins TRBV5-1 and TRBJ2-1; D perhaps matches TRBD2 (5 bases). Deletions cut 2 bases from V and 0 bases from J, with 6 bases between. CDR3 length: 14 amino acids. Germline V lookup: CDR1 SGHRS, CDR2 YFSETQ. The CDR3 sequence: CASSFGSSYNEQFF. As DNA, the CDR3 is TGCGCCAGCAGCTTTGGGAGCTCCTACAATGAGCAGTTCTTC.

This clone showed up just a few times. The DNA of the CDR3 is TGTGCCAGCAGTTTAAACAGGGACGGCAACACCATATATTTT. Translating gives CASSLNRDGNTIYF. This chain links TRBV27 with TRBJ1-3; D is perhaps TRBD1 (6 bases). V was shortened by 2 bases and J by 7 bases, with 12 bases between the two germline ends. The CDR3 runs 14 residues. Germline V gene sequence: CDR1 MNHEY, CDR2 SMNVEV (reference sequence).

V gene TRBV28 combines with J gene TRBJ1-5, with a weak D call TRBD1 (5 bases). Germline loops: CDR1 MDHEN, CDR2 SYDVKM. CDR3 length: 15 amino acids. Between the trimmed V and J ends, which lost 5 bases and 4 bases, there was a span of 15 bases. The CDR3 DNA reads as TGTGCCAGCAGTATCGCAGGACGGACAAATCAGCCCCAGCATTTT. Protein sequence: CASSIAGRTNQPQHF. The full variable domain, rest sourced from reference TRBV28 and TRBJ1-5, is DVKVTQSSRYLVKRTGEKVFLECVQDMDHENMFWYRQDPGLGLRLIYFSYDVKMKEKGDIPEGYSVSREKKERFSLILESASTNQTSMYLCASSIAGRTNQPQHFGDGTRLSIL.

V gene TRBV3-1 (or the pseudogene TRBV3-2) combines with J gene TRBJ2-5, with D maybe TRBD1 (6 bases). Trimming removed 1 base at V and 4 bases at J, with 19 bases between. Per germline, CDR1 LGHDT and CDR2 YNNKEL (reference sequence). The CDR3 is made up of 17 amino acids. CDR3 DNA: TGTGCCAGCAGCCAAGGAGGTCAAGGGGGAGTCGGAGAGACCCAGTACTTC. Its protein is CASSQGGQGGVGETQYF.

V is TRBV6-1 and J is TRBJ1-1, with D uncertain. The V end was cut by 3 bases, the J end by 0 bases, with 5 bases between. Germline-derived CDR1 and CDR2 are MNHNS and SASEGT. This CDR3 region has 13 residues. The CDR3 region is CASSDRMNTEAFF. The CDR3 nucleotides are TGTGCCAGCAGTGACAGAATGAACACTGAAGCTTTCTTT.

This chain links TRBV5-5 with TRBJ2-7; 7 nucleotides line up with TRBD1. The CDR3 contains 18 residues. V lost 0 bases and J lost 3; bases outside the gene matches: 15. The germline gives CDR1 SGHKS, CDR2 YYEKEE (reference sequence). CDR3 protein: CASSLARSLNRGHYEQYF. CDR3 sequence (DNA): TGTGCCAGCAGCTTGGCCCGGTCCCTGAATAGGGGGCACTACGAGCAGTACTTC.

CDR3 in DNA: TGTGCCAGCAGTCCCGACTCCACAGGGACCACTGAAGCTTTCTTT. Translated: CASSPDSTGTTEAFF. The chain uses TRBV27 and TRBJ1-1, with TRBD1 as a possible D gene (6 bases). In germline, CDR1 is MNHEY, CDR2 SMNVEV (reference sequence). This CDR3 comprises 15 residues. The ends were cut back, 5 bases at V and 4 bases at J, with 17 bases in the middle.

The chain carries TRBV7-3 and TRBJ1-2; D gene unclear. The CDR3 loop spans 14 amino acids. Germline lookup yields CDR1 SGHTA and CDR2 FQGTGA. V gave up 5 bases and J gave up 8 bases, with 18 bases separating them. This CDR3 reads CASSINSGSGGYTF. The DNA for the CDR3 is TGTGCCAGCAGCATAAATTCAGGTTCGGGGGGCTACACCTTC.

The gene calls are TRBV7-9 and TRBJ2-7; 11 positions match TRBD1. Per germline, CDR1 SEHNR and CDR2 FQNEAQ (reference sequence). The CDR3 contains 17 residues. V lost 1 base and J lost 1; bases outside the gene matches: 6. The CDR3 region is CASSLVVGTGGSYEQYF. CDR3 DNA: TGTGCCAGCAGCTTAGTAGTGGGGACAGGGGGTTCCTACGAGCAGTACTTC.

The chain recombines TRBV12-2 with TRBJ2-7; the tabulated D call, TRBD2, remains unverified against the DNA. TRBV12-2 is a listed pseudogene. The CDR3 has 16 residues. CDR3 protein: CASRPHTGTSAYEQYF. CDR3 bases: TGTGCAAGTCGCCCCCATACCGGGACTAGCGCATACGAGCAGTACTTC.

This chain connects TRBV7-2 to TRBJ2-7; 9 nucleotides align to TRBD2. The CDR3 runs 16 residues. The J segment lost 0 bases and the V segment lost 5 bases, leaving 8 bases of the junction unmatched. Germline V gene lookup returns CDR1 SGHTA and CDR2 FQGNSA. CDR3 nucleotides: TGTGCCAGCAGCCCAGATAGCGGGGGTATCTCCTACGAGCAGTACTTC. This encodes CASSPDSGGISYEQYF.

V and J are TRBV3-1 (or the pseudogene TRBV3-2) and TRBJ1-5; TRBD1 might be the D (6 bases). Trimming took 0 bases from V and 7 from J, leaving 13 bases between them. From germline, CDR1 is LGHDT and CDR2 YNNKEL (reference sequence). The CDR3 is 15 residues long. The chain's CDR3 is CASSQDSGQGQPQHF. The DNA of the CDR3 is TGTGCCAGCAGCCAAGATTCGGGACAAGGGCAGCCCCAGCATTTT.

This CDR3 reads CASSSGTSGGGSYNEQFF. Written as DNA, the CDR3 is TGTGCCAGCAGCTCCGGGACTAGCGGGGGGGGCTCCTACAATGAGCAGTTCTTC. J is TRBJ2-1 and V is TRBV7-9, with 16 nucleotides matching TRBD2. This CDR3 has 18 residues. Trimming took 4 bases from V and 0 from J; bases not matched to a gene: 3. The germline CDR1 and CDR2 sequences are SEHNR and FQNEAQ (reference sequence).

The rearrangement joins TRBV7-8 to TRBJ2-7; the D gene is possibly TRBD2 (6 bases). The length of the CDR3 is 15 residues. V shed 4 bases and J shed 0 bases, with 13 bases lying between them. Germline CDR1 is SGHVS and CDR2 is FQNEAQ. The DNA for the CDR3 is TGTGCCAGCAGCTACACCGGGGGACTCTCCTACGAGCAGTACTTC. Amino acids: CASSYTGGLSYEQYF. Using reference TRBV7-8 and TRBJ2-7 for the parts outside the CDR3, the full variable domain is GAGVSQSPRYKVAKRGQDVALRCDPISGHVSLFWYQQALGQGPEFLTYFQNEAQLDKSGLPSDRFFAERPEGSVSTLKIQRTQQEDSAVYLCASSYTGGLSYEQYFGPGTRLTVT.

This chain uses TRBV6-4 with TRBJ1-1, with 8 bases identical to TRBD1. CDR1 and CDR2 (germline): MRHNA, SNTAGT. CDR3 size: 20 residues. Trimming at V came to 2 bases and at J to 0 bases, leaving 17 bases not matched to a gene. The CDR3 sequence: CASSDNWRGTGGELNTEAFF. The CDR3 nucleotides read TGTGCCAGCAGTGACAATTGGAGGGGAACAGGGGGAGAATTGAACACTGAAGCTTTCTTT.

V is TRBV30 and J is TRBJ2-7, with 8 positions matching TRBD1. The trim removed 5 bases at V and 0 bases at J, leaving 3 bases unmatched. CDR3 length: 13 amino acids. Germline CDR1 GTSNPN, CDR2 SVGIG (reference sequence). The CDR3 is CAWGTGASYEQYF. The CDR3 DNA is TGTGCCTGGGGGACAGGTGCCTCCTACGAGCAGTACTTC.

The chain employs TRBV18 and TRBJ1-1, with a weak D call TRBD1 (5 bases). CDR1 is KGHSH and CDR2 is LQKENI in the germline V gene. V lost 6 bases and J 1 base, leaving 9 bases between the germline ends. CDR3 length: 13 residues. The CDR3 protein is CASSVGQNTEAFF. CDR3 bases: TGTGCCAGCTCCGTCGGACAGAACACTGAAGCTTTCTTT.

V gene TRBV28 combines with J gene TRBJ2-5, with 7 bases identical to TRBD2. With V trimmed by 3 bases and J by 4 bases, 14 bases remained unmatched. The CDR3 extends over 17 amino acids. Germline assignment: CDR1 MDHEN and CDR2 SYDVKM. CDR3 nucleotides: TGTGCCAGCAGTTTTGGTTTAGCGGGCCAAAAGGGAGAGACCCAGTACTTC. It translates to CASSFGLAGQKGETQYF.

This chain connects TRBV3-1 (or the pseudogene TRBV3-2) to TRBJ2-7; D unresolved. The length of the CDR3 is 11 residues. The ends were cut back, 10 bases at V and 0 bases at J, with 7 bases in the middle. CDR1 LGHDT and CDR2 YNNKEL come from the germline V gene (reference sequence). The CDR3 loop reads CATSGSYEQYF. The CDR3, as DNA: TGTGCCACCTCCGGCTCCTACGAGCAGTACTTC.

The V gene is TRBV6-4, the J gene TRBJ1-5; perhaps TRBD1 as D (5 bases). This CDR3 has 13 residues. CDR1 and CDR2 from the germline V gene are MRHNA and SNTAGT. V was clipped by 3 bases and J by 3 bases, with 6 bases between them. CDR3 loop: CASSEGVNQPQHF. DNA for the CDR3: TGTGCCAGCAGTGAAGGGGTCAATCAGCCCCAGCATTTT.

The chain combines TRBV7-2 with TRBJ2-5; 8 bases line up with TRBD2. Germline lookup yields CDR1 SGHTA and CDR2 FQGNSA. V was clipped by 5 bases and J by 5 bases; unmatched bases: 13. This CDR3 has 16 residues. CDR3 nucleotides: TGTGCCAGCAGCACCACCGGGACTAGTAAATGGGAGACCCAGTACTTC. This codes for CASSTTGTSKWETQYF. Combining the CDR3 with reference TRBV7-2 and TRBJ2-5 gives the whole variable domain GAGVSQSPSNKVTEKGKDVELRCDPISGHTALYWYRQSLGQGLEFLIYFQGNSAPDKSGLPSDRFSAERTGGSVSTLTIQRTQQEDSAVYLCASSTTGTSKWETQYFGPGTRLLVL.

This clone was counted a few times. V gene TRBV7-2 combines with J gene TRBJ1-5, with a tentative D call TRBD1 (5 bases). This CDR3 comprises 14 residues. V was pared by 5 bases and J by 7 bases, with 15 bases between. Germline-derived CDR1 and CDR2 are SGHTA and FQGNSA. The CDR3 loop reads CASSGTGAGQPQHF. Written as DNA, the CDR3 is TGTGCCAGCAGCGGTACAGGAGCCGGACAGCCCCAGCATTTT.

The J gene is TRBJ2-2, the V gene TRBV28; tentatively, D is TRBD2 (5 bases). Between the trimmed V and J ends, which lost 2 bases and 6 bases, there was a span of 16 bases. This CDR3 is built from 16 residues. Germline V gives CDR1 MDHEN, CDR2 SYDVKM. Here the CDR3 DNA reads TGTGCCAGCAGTTTAACGGGTGGCATGGGAGCCGGGGAGCTGTTTTTT. It encodes CASSLTGGMGAGELFF.